This note documents a single T cell receptor (beta chain) sequence. The data derive from a study of blood T cell repertoires in COVID-19. Only in-frame clones appear in the TCRdb table, and some are missing; sequencing was by immunoSEQ multiplex PCR. The sample has hundreds of thousands of clones, roughly nine tenths seen once. CDR1 is MGHRA and CDR2 is YSYEKL in the germline V gene. The CDR3 contains 16 residues. V was shortened by 0 bases and J by 0 bases, with 6 bases between the two germline ends. The receptor comes from a man between 25 and 39 years old who had recovered from COVID-19. The sequenced sample was PBMCs or T cells enriched from blood (not recorded which). The gene calls are TRBV4-1 and TRBJ2-6; the D is unclear. CDR3 region: CASSQEVSSGANVLTF. CDR3 sequence (DNA): TGCGCCAGCAGCCAAGAGGTCAGCTCTGGGGCCAACGTCCTGACTTTC.